The rows below give T cell receptor beta chains drawn from one sample of a study of T cell responses to AZD1222 COVID-19 vaccine. TCRdb keeps only in-frame clones here, not all; method: immunoSEQ multiplex PCR. The sample contains about 85,000 clones, about nine tenths of which appear only once. Specimen: peripheral blood, collected on day 0 of AZD1222 vaccination. Receptor source: an adult in good health. Both conserved end residues are part of each CDR3. A D gene is named only where the DNA matches it firmly. Rows may omit the clone size; those that give it use once, few, many or a size class.

CDR3 DNA	CDR3 protein	J gene	V gene	D gene	clone size
TGTGCCAGCAGTTCCTTGGGACGGACTAACTATGGCTACACCTTC	CASSSLGRTNYGYTF	TRBJ1-2	TRBV6-5	.	.
TGCGCCAGCAGAGCCGGGACCCAAATCTACGAGCAGTACTTC	CASRAGTQIYEQYF	TRBJ2-7	TRBV5-1	.	.
TGTGCCAGTAGCTCAACTCCTAACACTGAAGCTTTCTTT	CASSSTPNTEAFF	TRBJ1-1	TRBV19	.	.
TGTGCCAGCAGCCTGGGGACAGCGACAACTAATGAAAAACTGTTTTTT	CASSLGTATTNEKLFF	TRBJ1-4	TRBV11-3	TRBD1	.
TGTGCCAGCAGCCAAGAATTAGACAGGGTCTACGAGCAGTACTTC	CASSQELDRVYEQYF	TRBJ2-7	TRBV3-1/TRBV3-2	TRBD1	.
TGTGCCAGCAGCTTAGCGGGAGGGACGAACACCGGGGAGCTGTTTTTT	CASSLAGGTNTGELFF	TRBJ2-2	TRBV7-9	TRBD2	.
TGTGCCACCAGTGACACTTCCGGGACAGGGGTAGGAGAGCAGTTCTTC	CATSDTSGTGVGEQFF	TRBJ2-1	TRBV24-1	TRBD1	.
TGTGCCAGCAGTCCGACAGGGAGGAACACTGAAGCTTTCTTT	CASSPTGRNTEAFF	TRBJ1-1	TRBV6-5	TRBD1	.
TGTGCCAGCAGCTTAGGGGTTTGGACAGGGGCACCCGGGAATGAGCAGTTCTTC	CASSLGVWTGAPGNEQFF	TRBJ2-1	TRBV7-9	TRBD1	once
TGTGCCAGCAGGGCGGACAGTTCCGGAAACACCATATATTTT	CASRADSSGNTIYF	TRBJ1-3	TRBV6-5	.	.
TGTGCCAGTAGTCCTCGGACAGTCCCGGGAACTGAAGCTTTCTTT	CASSPRTVPGTEAFF	TRBJ1-1	TRBV19	.	.
TGTGCCAGCAGCTCCCGACTAGCGGGCCGCACAGATACGCAGTATTTT	CASSSRLAGRTDTQYF	TRBJ2-3	TRBV7-2	TRBD2	.
TGTGCCAGTAGCCTGGGGGATAGCGGAGGGTTTTACGAGCAGTACTTC	CASSLGDSGGFYEQYF	TRBJ2-7	TRBV19	.	.
TGCAGCGTTGGGACAGGGAGGAGCGAGCAGTACTTC	CSVGTGRSEQYF	TRBJ2-7	TRBV29-1	TRBD1	.
TGTGCCAGCAGCCTTAACTACGAGCAGTACTTC	CASSLNYEQYF	TRBJ2-7	TRBV28	.	.
TGTGCCATCAGTGAGGGGTGGAATTCACCCCTCCACTTT	CAISEGWNSPLHF	TRBJ1-6	TRBV10-3	.	once
TGTGCCAGCAGCTTGGGAATGGGGAGCAATCAGCCCCAGCATTTT	CASSLGMGSNQPQHF	TRBJ1-5	TRBV5-5	.	.
TGTGCCAGCAGCAAAGGCGCAGGTGGGGGGGACAATGAGCAGTTCTTC	CASSKGAGGGDNEQFF	TRBJ2-1	TRBV21-1	.	.
TGTGCCAGCAGGGTAGCGGGAGTGGGGGTCTACGAGCAGTACTTC	CASRVAGVGVYEQYF	TRBJ2-7	TRBV27	TRBD2	.
TGTGCCAGCAGCATCTCTTCGGTTTACAGCTCCTATAATTCACCCCTCCACTTT	CASSISSVYSSYNSPLHF	TRBJ1-6	TRBV5-6	.	.
TGTGCCAGCACCCCCCGGGACGTCAATTCACCCCTCCACTTT	CASTPRDVNSPLHF	TRBJ1-6	TRBV2	.	.
TGTGCCAGCAGCGAACAGGGGGAGGGAAACATTCAGTACTTC	CASSEQGEGNIQYF	TRBJ2-4	TRBV25-1	.	.
TGTGCCAGCAAGGCGGGGGGTATAGATACGCAGTATTTT	CASKAGGIDTQYF	TRBJ2-3	TRBV12-3/TRBV12-4	TRBD2	.
TGTGCCAGCAGCCCACTCGGGGACAGGGAAAGCACTGAAGCTTTCTTT	CASSPLGDRESTEAFF	TRBJ1-1	TRBV5-5	TRBD1	once
TGTGCCTGGACCTCCCAGGGCCGGGCGCCCCAGCATTTT	CAWTSQGRAPQHF	TRBJ1-5	TRBV30	.	.
TGTGCCAGCAGCCCCTGGGAGGGGCAGTACTTC	CASSPWEGQYF	TRBJ2-7	TRBV5-8	TRBD2	few
TGTGCCAGCTCAAACCAACGAGACAGTTACGAGCAGTACTTC	CASSNQRDSYEQYF	TRBJ2-7	TRBV18	.	once
TGTGCCAGCAGCATCTCGACAGAGGATACGCAGTATTTT	CASSISTEDTQYF	TRBJ2-3	TRBV12-3/TRBV12-4	.	.
TGTGCCAGCAGTTCCGGGACAGGGGGCGTCAATCAGCCCCAGCATTTT	CASSSGTGGVNQPQHF	TRBJ1-5	TRBV28	TRBD1	once
TGTGCCAGCATTCCCCCCGGGGCAGGGTGCTTT	CASIPPGAGCF	TRBJ1-1	TRBV6-9	.	.
TGCGCCAGCAGCTCTACTCCGGGTCAGCCCCAGCATTTT	CASSSTPGQPQHF	TRBJ1-5	TRBV5-1	.	once
TGTGCCAGCTCACCTGATCTGACCGGGGAGCTGTTTTTT	CASSPDLTGELFF	TRBJ2-2	TRBV18	.	.
TGTGCCAGCAGCTTAGGCCTAGCGGGAGTCTCGGGACACAATGAGCAGTTCTTC	CASSLGLAGVSGHNEQFF	TRBJ2-1	TRBV7-6	TRBD2	.
TGCAGTGCTAGTGAGTACTATGGCTACACCTTC	CSASEYYGYTF	TRBJ1-2	TRBV20-1	.	.
TGTGCCCAGCAAAAGGGGACAGGGGGATCCCCCCTCCACTTT	CAQQKGTGGSPLHF	TRBJ1-6	TRBV30	TRBD1	.
TGTGCCTGGAGTCAGAACTACGAGCAGTACTTC	CAWSQNYEQYF	TRBJ2-7	TRBV30	.	.
TGTGCCATCAGTGGACAGGGGGCAGACTACGAGCAGTACTTC	CAISGQGADYEQYF	TRBJ2-7	TRBV10-3	TRBD1	.
TGTGCCAGCAGCACTACCGCGGCTCGGGTCGCAAGCACCATATATTTT	CASSTTAARVASTIYF	TRBJ1-3	TRBV21-1	.	.
TGCGCCAGCAGCCTAACGGGACAGTCGAACACTGAAGCTTTCTTT	CASSLTGQSNTEAFF	TRBJ1-1	TRBV5-1	TRBD1	.
TGTGCCAGCAGCTGGAACACCGGGGAGCTGTTTTTT	CASSWNTGELFF	TRBJ2-2	TRBV3-1/TRBV3-2	.	.
TGTGCCAGCAGGAGCTGGACAGCAACTAATGAAAAACTGTTTTTT	CASRSWTATNEKLFF	TRBJ1-4	TRBV27	.	.
TGTGCCAGCAGCGGGACAGGGGGCTATGGCTACACCTTC	CASSGTGGYGYTF	TRBJ1-2	TRBV7-9	TRBD1	.
TGTGCCAGCAGCCCCCAGGGGGCGCCCGGGGCCAACGTCCTGACTTTC	CASSPQGAPGANVLTF	TRBJ2-6	TRBV14	TRBD1	.
TGTGCCAGCAGTTTATCGAGTGGGGCTCCGAGCTCCTACGAGCAGTACTTC	CASSLSSGAPSSYEQYF	TRBJ2-7	TRBV27	.	.
TGCGCCAGCAGCTTGGGTTACGGACAGACCTACGAGCAGTACTTC	CASSLGYGQTYEQYF	TRBJ2-7	TRBV5-1	.	.
TGTGCCAGCAGCCGGGGACAGGGAAACTATGGCTACACCTTC	CASSRGQGNYGYTF	TRBJ1-2	TRBV27	TRBD1	.
TGTGCCAGCAGTTACTCGAGGCGGGGGCCCTACGAGCAGTACTTC	CASSYSRRGPYEQYF	TRBJ2-7	TRBV6-5	.	few
TGTGCCAGCAGCAAAGCCCAGGGGGGAGTTTTGTTTAGCAATCAGCCCCAGCATTTT	CASSKAQGGVLFSNQPQHF	TRBJ1-5	TRBV21-1	.	.
TGTGCCAGTAGTATAGCCCGGGACGCAAATGAAAAACTGTTTTTT	CASSIARDANEKLFF	TRBJ1-4	TRBV19	.	.
TGCGCCAGCAGAAGTGGGAACACTGAAGCTTTCTTT	CASRSGNTEAFF	TRBJ1-1	TRBV5-1	.	.
TGCGCCAGCCATCGCGGCCTTGGAGATAGGAATCTGGGTGGCTACACCTTC	CASHRGLGDRNLGGYTF	TRBJ1-2	TRBV5-1	.	few
TGTGCCAGTAGTTCCCCCGGGACCCCGAACACCGGGGAGCTGTTTTTT	CASSSPGTPNTGELFF	TRBJ2-2	TRBV19	.	.
TGTGCCAGCAGCTTATTCGATAACCCCTACAATGAGCAGTTCTTC	CASSLFDNPYNEQFF	TRBJ2-1	TRBV7-8	.	few
TGTGCCATCAGTAACTCACTATCGGGTCAGCCCCAGCATTTT	CAISNSLSGQPQHF	TRBJ1-5	TRBV10-3	.	.
TGTGCCAGCAGCTTGGGACAGGGGGGGCAGCCCCAGCATTTT	CASSLGQGGQPQHF	TRBJ1-5	TRBV7-2	TRBD1	.
TGTGCCAGCAGTAGGCAGGGTGACACTGAAGCTTTCTTT	CASSRQGDTEAFF	TRBJ1-1	TRBV27	.	.
TGTGCCATCAGGGACAGCTCTGGAAACACCATATATTTT	CAIRDSSGNTIYF	TRBJ1-3	TRBV10-3	.	.
TGTGCCAGCAGCTTAGACAGGTCTAACTATGGCTACACCTTC	CASSLDRSNYGYTF	TRBJ1-2	TRBV7-2	.	.
TGTGCCAGTAGAGGGAGGGGCACAGATACGCAGTATTTT	CASRGRGTDTQYF	TRBJ2-3	TRBV19	TRBD2	.
TGTGCCAGCAGCTTGTCCGGGACAGGGGGCTACGAGCAGTACTTC	CASSLSGTGGYEQYF	TRBJ2-7	TRBV7-9	TRBD1	.